A selection of T cell receptor beta chains follows, all from one sample in a study of cytomegalovirus exposure and HLA in healthy donors. The table came from immunoSEQ multiplex PCR; TCRdb's copy has only in-frame clones and leaves some out. The sample has around 50,000 clones; about 92% are singletons. Specimen: PBMCs. All receptors derive from a woman younger than 35 in good health and CMV-seronegative. Each CDR3 is given with its conserved first and last residue. A D gene is named only where the DNA matches it firmly. Part of the rows lack a size; the others show once, few, many or a class for expanded clones.

clone_size	v_call	d_call	j_call	cdr3_nt	cdr3_aa
-	TRBV27	TRBD2	TRBJ2-6	TGTGCCAGCAGTTTTGGGGACTACCAATACAGCGTCCTGACTTTC	CASSFGDYQYSVLTF
-	TRBV7-6	TRBD2	TRBJ2-3	TGTGCCAGTGCCCGGACTAGCGGGGGGTCGGGTCAAGTCACAGATACGCAGTATTTT	CASARTSGGSGQVTDTQYF
-	TRBV4-2	TRBD2	TRBJ2-4	TGTGCCAGCAGCCAAGATAGCGGGGGGAGTAGAAACATTCAGTACTTC	CASSQDSGGSRNIQYF
-	TRBV29-1	TRBD1	TRBJ1-2	TGCAGCGTTTCGGGGGGGACAGTCCGTTCCTCTATAGGCTACACCTTC	CSVSGGTVRSSIGYTF
-	TRBV25-1	TRBD2	TRBJ2-7	TGTGCCAGCAACCTATTAGCGGGGGGAAGATCCTACGAGCAGTACTTC	CASNLLAGGRSYEQYF
-	TRBV2	TRBD2	TRBJ2-1	TGTGCCAGCACTAGACTAGCGGGGGGCCCCCCCGGTGAGGAGTTCTTC	CASTRLAGGPPGEEFF
-	TRBV7-9	TRBD1	TRBJ1-5	TGTGCCAGCAGCCCGGACAGGGATAATCAGCCCCAGCATTTT	CASSPDRDNQPQHF
-	TRBV2	TRBD2	TRBJ2-1	TGTGCCAGCAGTGAAAGCGGGAGCTCCTACAATGAGCAGTTCTTC	CASSESGSSYNEQFF
-	TRBV4-1	-	TRBJ1-5	TGCGCCAGCAGCCGAAAACAGGGTCTGCAGCCCCAGCATTTT	CASSRKQGLQPQHF
once	TRBV5-6	TRBD1	TRBJ2-5	TGTGCCAGCAGCTTCGGACAGGGGCAAGAGACCCAGTACTTC	CASSFGQGQETQYF
-	TRBV19	-	TRBJ2-5	TGTGCCACCCAAACTGGACTTACCCAGTACTTC	CATQTGLTQYF
-	TRBV7-8	TRBD1	TRBJ2-2	TGTGCCAGCAGCCCGGACAGGGGGAACACCGGGGAGCTGTTTTTT	CASSPDRGNTGELFF
-	TRBV11-3	-	TRBJ2-2	TGTGCCAGCAGCCGAGACACCGGGGAGCTGTTTTTT	CASSRDTGELFF
-	TRBV10-2	TRBD2	TRBJ2-1	TGCGCCAGCAAAGTCGGGACTAATCCCTACAATGAGCAGTTCTTC	CASKVGTNPYNEQFF
-	TRBV2	TRBD1	TRBJ1-5	TGTGCCAGCAGTGAGGGACAGGGGACCCATCAGCCCCAGCATTTT	CASSEGQGTHQPQHF
-	TRBV6-4	-	TRBJ2-2	TGTGCCAGCAGTAACTCTAGCCCCGGGGAGCTGTTTTTT	CASSNSSPGELFF
-	TRBV4-3	TRBD2	TRBJ2-5	TGCGCCAGCAGCTGGGGACTAGCGGGAATACAAGAGACCCAGTACTTC	CASSWGLAGIQETQYF
-	TRBV19	TRBD1	TRBJ2-1	TGTGCCAGTAAAGACAGGGTCCACAATGAGCAGTTCTTC	CASKDRVHNEQFF
-	TRBV9	TRBD2	TRBJ2-2	TGTGCCAGCAGACCTAGCGGGAACACCGGGGAGCTGTTTTTT	CASRPSGNTGELFF
-	TRBV5-1	TRBD2	TRBJ2-2	TGCGCCAGCAGCTTTCGAGCGGGAGGGCCAAACGGGGAGCTGTTTTTT	CASSFRAGGPNGELFF
-	TRBV19	-	TRBJ1-2	TGTGCCAGTAGAACCCCCGGACACGGATATGGCTACACCTTC	CASRTPGHGYGYTF
-	TRBV14	-	TRBJ2-1	TGTGCCAGCAGCCAACTTCCAGTTGAGCAGTTCTTC	CASSQLPVEQFF
-	TRBV10-3	-	TRBJ2-1	TGTGCCATCAGGGAGAGCCTCAACAATGAGCAGTTCTTC	CAIRESLNNEQFF
-	TRBV27	-	TRBJ2-1	TGTGCCAGCAGCCCTCCCCTTAGGCGGAATGAGCAGTTCTTC	CASSPPLRRNEQFF
-	TRBV5-1	TRBD1	TRBJ1-2	TGCGCCAGCAGCTTGGATGGGACAGGGCGAGATAACTATGGCTACACCTTC	CASSLDGTGRDNYGYTF
-	TRBV27	-	TRBJ2-7	TGTGCCAGCAGTTCAGGCATATTCTACGAGCAGTACTTC	CASSSGIFYEQYF
once	TRBV20-1	-	TRBJ1-2	TGCAGTGCTAGAGTGGCCTATGGCTACACCTTC	CSARVAYGYTF
once	TRBV6-6	-	TRBJ2-6	TGTGCCAGCAGGCGAGACAGCTCTGGGGCCAACGTCCTGACTTTC	CASRRDSSGANVLTF
-	TRBV5-1	-	TRBJ1-2	TGCGCCAGCAGCTCCGGTCTATTCCGGGATACGGAGGGCTACACCTTC	CASSSGLFRDTEGYTF
-	TRBV5-1	-	TRBJ1-2	TGCGCCAGCAGCTCAGCCTGGACACCCACTAACTATGGCTACACCTTC	CASSSAWTPTNYGYTF
-	TRBV5-6	TRBD1	TRBJ1-2	TGTGCCAGCAGCTTGGGGACAGGGGGAGGCTACACCTTC	CASSLGTGGGYTF
-	TRBV7-2	-	TRBJ2-3	TGTGCCAGCAGCTTATCGGCGGGCTGGGCAGATACGCAGTATTTT	CASSLSAGWADTQYF
-	TRBV29-1	TRBD1	TRBJ1-2	TGCAGCGTTGAAGATCCGCGGGACAGGGATTCTGGGTATGGCTACACCTTC	CSVEDPRDRDSGYGYTF
-	TRBV6-4	TRBD1	TRBJ1-1	TGTGCCAGCAGCCTGCACCGGGACAGAGAAGCTTTCTTT	CASSLHRDREAFF
-	TRBV7-2	TRBD1	TRBJ1-3	TGTGCCAGCAGCTCTAGGGGGACAGGCGACTCTGGAAACACCATATATTTT	CASSSRGTGDSGNTIYF
-	TRBV7-2	-	TRBJ1-2	TGTGCCAGCAGCTTTTTGCGGGGCAACGGCTACACCTTC	CASSFLRGNGYTF
-	TRBV7-2	TRBD2	TRBJ2-1	TGTGCCAGCAGCTTAGCCGGCGGGAGGGCCTACTACAATGAGCAGTTCTTC	CASSLAGGRAYYNEQFF
-	TRBV4-3	TRBD1	TRBJ1-1	TGCGCCAGCAGCCAAGAATTGGCAGGGGGCAACACTGAAGCTTTCTTT	CASSQELAGGNTEAFF
few	TRBV5-1	TRBD1	TRBJ2-1	TGCGCCAGCAGCATTGGACAGGGGTACAATGAGCAGTTCTTC	CASSIGQGYNEQFF
-	TRBV6-6	-	TRBJ1-1	TGTGCCAGCAGGGAACGGACACCGAACACTGAAGCTTTCTTT	CASRERTPNTEAFF
-	TRBV7-2	TRBD2	TRBJ2-5	TGTGCCAGCAGCCCGCTAGCGGGGGGCCAACAAGAGACCCAGTACTTC	CASSPLAGGQQETQYF
-	TRBV6-5	-	TRBJ2-7	TGTGCCAGCAGTAACGACGGGACAACATACGAGCAGTACTTC	CASSNDGTTYEQYF
-	TRBV5-6	-	TRBJ1-4	TGTGCCAGCAGCTTTTTACAGACAACTAATGAAAAACTGTTTTTT	CASSFLQTTNEKLFF
-	TRBV19	-	TRBJ2-3	TGTGCCAGTAGTCGGGAGTGGGGCACAGATACGCAGTATTTT	CASSREWGTDTQYF
-	TRBV5-4	TRBD1	TRBJ1-1	TGTGCCAGCAGCTTATTGACAGGGGACACTGAAGCTTTCTTT	CASSLLTGDTEAFF
once	TRBV30	-	TRBJ2-1	TGTGCCTGGAGTGTTGGTGCAGCGGGTGGCTCCTACAATGAGCAGTTCTTC	CAWSVGAAGGSYNEQFF
once	TRBV4-1	-	TRBJ2-1	TGCGCCAGCAGCCCCGTCCGAGCGGCCCACTACAATGAGCAGTTCTTC	CASSPVRAAHYNEQFF
once	TRBV2	-	TRBJ1-5	TGTGCCAGCAGTGCCAATACAGCTAATCAGCCCCAGCATTTT	CASSANTANQPQHF
-	TRBV7-2	-	TRBJ1-5	TGTGCCAGCAGCTGGGGACTTCTGAATCAGCCCCAGCATTTT	CASSWGLLNQPQHF
-	TRBV5-4	TRBD1	TRBJ1-2	TGTGCCAGCAGCACCCCGGGACAGGAGCGATATGGCTACACCTTC	CASSTPGQERYGYTF
-	TRBV9	-	TRBJ1-2	TGTGCCAGCAGCGTAGGCGGGGGTTTCGGCTATGGCTACACCTTC	CASSVGGGFGYGYTF
-	TRBV6-5	-	TRBJ2-7	TGTGCCAGCACGAGCCCTTCCGCCTACGAGCAGTACTTC	CASTSPSAYEQYF
-	TRBV7-2	TRBD2	TRBJ2-4	TGTGCCAGCAGCTTAGTGATAGCGGGGTACCGACGGGACAAAAACATTCAGTACTTC	CASSLVIAGYRRDKNIQYF
-	TRBV12-5	-	TRBJ2-1	TGTGCTAGTGGTCTACTGGGCAATCCCGGTGAGCAGTTCTTC	CASGLLGNPGEQFF
-	TRBV9	TRBD1	TRBJ2-3	TGTGCCAGCAGTGTTGAAGGACAGGGCACAGATACGCAGTATTTT	CASSVEGQGTDTQYF
once	TRBV2	TRBD1	TRBJ2-7	TGTGCCAGCAGGAGTTCCCGGGACAGGGGTTCCCAGGAGCAGTACTTC	CASRSSRDRGSQEQYF
-	TRBV9	-	TRBJ1-6	TGTGCCAGCAGCGTAGGAGCCCGGAGTGATTCACCCCTCCACTTT	CASSVGARSDSPLHF
-	TRBV6-5	TRBD2	TRBJ2-2	TGTGCCAGCAGTTACGGGGGGGTCACCGGGGAGCTGTTTTTT	CASSYGGVTGELFF
-	TRBV6-6	-	TRBJ2-3	TGTGCCAGCAGTTACTCCCAAGCCCAGATTGGGGGCACGCAGTATTTT	CASSYSQAQIGGTQYF